This is a list of T cell receptor beta chains from one sample in a study of shared clonotypes between healthy human individuals. This table comes from immunoSEQ multiplex PCR, and its TCRdb copy is limited to in-frame clones, with some not included. The sample includes some 1,400,000 clones, roughly 97% of them seen just once. Sequencing was performed on naive CD4+ T cells sorted from blood. The receptor source for this set is a man aged 25-45 years in good health. Each CDR3 is given with its conserved first and last residue. The D gene is left open where the match is weak. Clone size is stated in some rows and not others, as once, few, many or a class when expanded.

v_gene: TRBV10-3; j_gene: TRBJ2-5; abundance: -; d_gene: -; CDR3aa: CAISEGRDLGETQYF; CDR3nt: TGTGCCATCAGTGAGGGTCGGGACCTAGGGGAGACCCAGTACTTC
v_gene: TRBV6-6; j_gene: TRBJ2-7; abundance: -; d_gene: -; CDR3aa: CASSYGQLGEQYF; CDR3nt: TGTGCCAGCAGTTACGGCCAGCTAGGAGAGCAGTACTTC
v_gene: TRBV6-5; j_gene: TRBJ1-5; abundance: -; d_gene: -; CDR3aa: CASSSPRQPQHF; CDR3nt: TGTGCCAGCAGTTCCCCACGGCAGCCCCAGCATTTT
v_gene: TRBV9; j_gene: TRBJ2-5; abundance: few; d_gene: -; CDR3aa: CASSVSPQETQYF; CDR3nt: TGTGCCAGCAGCGTATCTCCCCAAGAGACCCAGTACTTC
v_gene: TRBV5-8; j_gene: TRBJ2-5; abundance: -; d_gene: -; CDR3aa: CASSLLGPETQYF; CDR3nt: TGTGCCAGCAGCTTGTTAGGTCCAGAGACCCAGTACTTC
v_gene: TRBV7-9; j_gene: TRBJ1-4; abundance: -; d_gene: -; CDR3aa: CASSSTSEKLFF; CDR3nt: TGTGCCAGCAGCTCGACCTCTGAAAAACTGTTTTTT
v_gene: TRBV27; j_gene: TRBJ2-5; abundance: -; d_gene: -; CDR3aa: CASSLSGETQYF; CDR3nt: TGTGCCAGCAGTTTATCGGGGGAGACCCAGTACTTC
v_gene: TRBV30; j_gene: TRBJ2-7; abundance: -; d_gene: -; CDR3aa: CAWSVNLPYEQYF; CDR3nt: TGTGCCTGGAGTGTAAACCTTCCCTACGAGCAGTACTTC
v_gene: TRBV6-1; j_gene: TRBJ1-3; abundance: -; d_gene: -; CDR3aa: CASSEIGAAGNTIYF; CDR3nt: TGTGCCAGCAGTGAAATAGGGGCTGCCGGAAACACCATATATTTT
v_gene: TRBV18; j_gene: TRBJ2-2; abundance: -; d_gene: TRBD2; CDR3aa: CASSPRAGANTGELFF; CDR3nt: TGTGCCAGCTCACCAAGGGCGGGAGCGAACACCGGGGAGCTGTTTTTT
v_gene: TRBV9; j_gene: TRBJ2-3; abundance: -; d_gene: -; CDR3aa: CASSVGLAKATDTQYF; CDR3nt: TGTGCCAGCAGCGTAGGACTTGCTAAAGCCACAGATACGCAGTATTTT
v_gene: TRBV14; j_gene: TRBJ2-1; abundance: -; d_gene: TRBD2; CDR3aa: CASSLGLAGGWNEQFF; CDR3nt: TGTGCCAGCAGCCTCGGCCTAGCGGGAGGGTGGAATGAGCAGTTCTTC
v_gene: TRBV5-1; j_gene: TRBJ2-3; abundance: -; d_gene: -; CDR3aa: CASSNREVSTDTQYF; CDR3nt: TGCGCCAGCTCAAACCGAGAGGTTAGCACAGATACGCAGTATTTT
v_gene: TRBV28; j_gene: TRBJ1-4; abundance: once; d_gene: -; CDR3aa: CASSLESQGTNEKLFF; CDR3nt: TGTGCCAGCAGTTTGGAGAGCCAAGGAACTAATGAAAAACTGTTTTTT
v_gene: TRBV29-1; j_gene: TRBJ2-7; abundance: -; d_gene: -; CDR3aa: CSASTGLPYEQYF; CDR3nt: TGCAGCGCTTCAACAGGGTTGCCCTACGAGCAGTACTTC